This TCR beta chain was captured by sequencing in a study of T cells in narcolepsy. Study observations and caveats: In some patient and control memory CD4+ samples, autoreactive clones were absent. Autoreactive clonotypes reportedly recurred in blood of same and different patients, not controls.

This CDR3 is built from 14 residues. The germline CDR1 and CDR2 sequences are SEHNR and FQNEAQ (reference sequence). Trimming took off 4 bases at V and 10 bases at J, with 19 bases between the two ends. Profiling relied on immunoSEQ multiplex PCR, and the TCRdb table lists in-frame clones only, not all of them. The profile shows 25,000 to 30,000 clones, approximately 85% of them singletons. This clone appeared once. Its antigen remains unidentified. This sequence joins TRBV7-9 and TRBJ1-1; D is perhaps TRBD1 (5 bases). Sequenced material: memory (CD45RA-) CD4+ T cells from blood. The sequence was obtained from a human donor in good health. CDR3 DNA sequence: TGTGCCAGCAGCTCTAACACAGGTCCCCAGGGAGCTTTCTTT. Residues: CASSSNTGPQGAFF.